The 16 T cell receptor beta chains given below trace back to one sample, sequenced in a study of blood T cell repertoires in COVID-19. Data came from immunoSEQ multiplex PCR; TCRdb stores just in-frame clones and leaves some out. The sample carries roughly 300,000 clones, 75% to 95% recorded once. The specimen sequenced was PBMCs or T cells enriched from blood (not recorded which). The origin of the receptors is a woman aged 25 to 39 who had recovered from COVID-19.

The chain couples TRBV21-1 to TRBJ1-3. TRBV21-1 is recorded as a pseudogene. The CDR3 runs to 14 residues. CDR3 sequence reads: CASSKGGGRNTIYF. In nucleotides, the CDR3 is TGTGCCAGCAGCAAAGGCGGAGGGCGAAACACCATATATTTT.

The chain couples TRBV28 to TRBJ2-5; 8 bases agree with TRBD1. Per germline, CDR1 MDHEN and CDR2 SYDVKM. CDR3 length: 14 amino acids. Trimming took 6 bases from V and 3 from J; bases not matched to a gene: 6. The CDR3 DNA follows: TGTGCCAGCAGCCCATCGACAGGGGAAGAGACCCAGTACTTC. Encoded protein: CASSPSTGEETQYF.

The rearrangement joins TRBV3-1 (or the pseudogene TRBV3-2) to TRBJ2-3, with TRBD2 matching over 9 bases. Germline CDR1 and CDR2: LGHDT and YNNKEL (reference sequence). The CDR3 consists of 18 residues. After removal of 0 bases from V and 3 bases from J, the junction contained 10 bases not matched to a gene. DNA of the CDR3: TGTGCCAGCAGCCAAGATATTAGGCTAGCGGGACTGACAGATACGCAGTATTTT. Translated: CASSQDIRLAGLTDTQYF.

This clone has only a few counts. This CDR3 is CSASDLASYEQYF. The CDR3 nucleotides are TGCAGTGCTAGTGACCTAGCTAGCTACGAGCAGTACTTC. The chain combines TRBV20-1 with TRBJ2-7; TRBD2 might be the D (5 bases). V was trimmed by 3 bases and J by 3 bases, leaving 12 bases between them. CDR1 DFQATT and CDR2 SNEGSKA come from the germline V gene (reference sequence). The CDR3 consists of 13 residues.

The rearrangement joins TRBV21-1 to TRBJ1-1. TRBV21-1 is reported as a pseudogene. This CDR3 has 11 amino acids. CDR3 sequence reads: CASSKVREAFF. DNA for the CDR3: TGTGCCAGCAGCAAAGTTCGGGAAGCTTTCTTT.

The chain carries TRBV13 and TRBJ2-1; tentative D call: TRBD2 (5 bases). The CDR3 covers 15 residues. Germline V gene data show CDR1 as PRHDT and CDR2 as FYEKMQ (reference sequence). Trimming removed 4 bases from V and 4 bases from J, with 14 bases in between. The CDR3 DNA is TGTGCCAGCAGCTCGCGTTTGGACTCATACAATGAGCAGTTCTTC. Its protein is CASSSRLDSYNEQFF.

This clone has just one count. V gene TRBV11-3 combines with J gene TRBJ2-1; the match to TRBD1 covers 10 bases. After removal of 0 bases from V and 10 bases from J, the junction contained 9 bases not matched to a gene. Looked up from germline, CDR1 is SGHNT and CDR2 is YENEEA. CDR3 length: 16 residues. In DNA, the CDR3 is TGTGCCAGCAGCTTAGAACCGGGACAGGGGATTATGGAGCAGTTCTTC. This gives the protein CASSLEPGQGIMEQFF.

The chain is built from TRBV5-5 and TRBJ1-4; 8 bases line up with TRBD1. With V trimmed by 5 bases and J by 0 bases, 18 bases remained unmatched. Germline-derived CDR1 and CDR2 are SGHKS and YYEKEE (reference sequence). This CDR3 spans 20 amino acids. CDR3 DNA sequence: TGTGCCAGCAGTTTCGGACAGGGCTTAAGCGGACGTGCAACTAATGAAAAACTGTTTTTT. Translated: CASSFGQGLSGRATNEKLFF.

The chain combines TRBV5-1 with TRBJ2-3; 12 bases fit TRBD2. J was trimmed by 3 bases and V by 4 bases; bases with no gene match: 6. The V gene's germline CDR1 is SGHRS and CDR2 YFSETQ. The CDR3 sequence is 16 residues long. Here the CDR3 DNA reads TGCGCCAGCAGCCCTGCGACTAGCGGGAGAACAGATACGCAGTATTTT. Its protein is CASSPATSGRTDTQYF.

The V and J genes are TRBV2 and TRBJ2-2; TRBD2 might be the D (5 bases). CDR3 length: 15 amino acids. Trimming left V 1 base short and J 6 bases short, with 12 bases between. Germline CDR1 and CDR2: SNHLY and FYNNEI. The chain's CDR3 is CASSEVGGRSGELFF. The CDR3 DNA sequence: TGTGCCAGCAGTGAAGTAGGAGGCAGGTCCGGGGAGCTGTTTTTT.

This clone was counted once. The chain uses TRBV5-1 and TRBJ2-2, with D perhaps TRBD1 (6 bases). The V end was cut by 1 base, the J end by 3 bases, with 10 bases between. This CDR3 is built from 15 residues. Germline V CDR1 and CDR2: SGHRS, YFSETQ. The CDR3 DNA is TGCGCCAGCAGCTTGATGGGGGCAGACACCGGGGAGCTGTTTTTT. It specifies CASSLMGADTGELFF.

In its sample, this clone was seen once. The DNA of the CDR3 is TGTGCCAGCAGCTTAGTAGGGTTAGCGGGAGTGGGGGCCTACGAGCAGTACTTC. Translated, it gives CASSLVGLAGVGAYEQYF. The J gene is TRBJ2-7, the V gene TRBV7-9, with 9 positions matching TRBD2. CDR3 length: 18 amino acids. Germline V CDR1 and CDR2: SEHNR, FQNEAQ (reference sequence). V gave up 1 base and J gave up 2 bases; unmatched junction bases: 12.

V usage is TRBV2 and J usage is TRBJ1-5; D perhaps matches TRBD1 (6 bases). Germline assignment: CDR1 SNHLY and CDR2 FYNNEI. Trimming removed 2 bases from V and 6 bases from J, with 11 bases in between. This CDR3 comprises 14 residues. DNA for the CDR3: TGTGCCAGCAGTGAACGAGGGGGAACTCAGCCCCAGCATTTT. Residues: CASSERGGTQPQHF.

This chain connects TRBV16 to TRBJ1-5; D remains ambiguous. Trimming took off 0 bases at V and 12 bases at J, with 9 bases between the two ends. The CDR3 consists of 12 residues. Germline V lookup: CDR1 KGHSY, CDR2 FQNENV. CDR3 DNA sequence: TGTGCCAGCAGCCAATCAGGGAGCCTCCAGCATTTT. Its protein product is CASSQSGSLQHF.

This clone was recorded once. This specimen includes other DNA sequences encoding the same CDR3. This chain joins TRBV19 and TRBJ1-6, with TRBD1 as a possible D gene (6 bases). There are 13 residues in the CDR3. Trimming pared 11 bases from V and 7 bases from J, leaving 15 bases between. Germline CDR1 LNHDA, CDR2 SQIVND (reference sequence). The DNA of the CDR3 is TGTGCCTCTACCCGGACAGCGAATTCACCCCTCCACTTT. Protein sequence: CASTRTANSPLHF.

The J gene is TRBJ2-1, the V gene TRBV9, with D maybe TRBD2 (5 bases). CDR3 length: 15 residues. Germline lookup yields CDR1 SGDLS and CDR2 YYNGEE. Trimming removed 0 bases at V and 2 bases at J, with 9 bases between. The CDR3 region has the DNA TGTGCCAGCAGCGTAGCACTAGGACCCTACAATGAGCAGTTCTTC. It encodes CASSVALGPYNEQFF.